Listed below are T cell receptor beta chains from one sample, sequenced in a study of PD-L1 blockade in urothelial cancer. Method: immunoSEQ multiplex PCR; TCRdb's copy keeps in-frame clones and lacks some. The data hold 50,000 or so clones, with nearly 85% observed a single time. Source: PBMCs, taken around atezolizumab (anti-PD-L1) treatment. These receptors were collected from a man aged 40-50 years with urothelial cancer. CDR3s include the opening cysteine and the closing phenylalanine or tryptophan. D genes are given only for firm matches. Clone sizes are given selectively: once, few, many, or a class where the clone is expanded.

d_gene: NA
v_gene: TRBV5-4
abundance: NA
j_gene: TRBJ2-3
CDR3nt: TGTGCCAGCAGCTTTGCAGATAAAGATACGCAGTATTTT
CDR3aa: CASSFADKDTQYF

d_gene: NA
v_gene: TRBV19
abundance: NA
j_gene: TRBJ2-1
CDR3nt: TGTGCCAGTAGTATGCGGAGGTCCTACAATGAGCAGTTCTTC
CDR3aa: CASSMRRSYNEQFF

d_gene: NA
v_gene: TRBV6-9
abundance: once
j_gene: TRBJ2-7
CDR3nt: TGTGCCAACAGGCCGGGGGAAAAGCTCTACGAGCAGTACTTC
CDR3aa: CANRPGEKLYEQYF

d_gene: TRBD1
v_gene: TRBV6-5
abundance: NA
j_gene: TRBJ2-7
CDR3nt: TGTGCCAGCAGTTACTCCAGACAGGGGGTGGGCGAGCAGTACTTC
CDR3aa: CASSYSRQGVGEQYF

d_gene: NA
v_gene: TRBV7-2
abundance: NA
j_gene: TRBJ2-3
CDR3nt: TGTGCCAGCAGCTTAAAAGGGGGATACACAGATACGCAGTATTTT
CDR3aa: CASSLKGGYTDTQYF

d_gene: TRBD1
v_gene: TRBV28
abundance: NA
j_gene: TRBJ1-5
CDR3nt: TGTGCCAGCAGCCTAACAGGGGGCGGGAATCAGCCCCAGCATTTT
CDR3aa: CASSLTGGGNQPQHF

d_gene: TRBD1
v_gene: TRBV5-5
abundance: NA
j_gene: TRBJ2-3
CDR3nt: TGTGCCAGCAGCCCCAGGGGGCAGGGCACAGATACGCAGTATTTT
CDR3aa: CASSPRGQGTDTQYF

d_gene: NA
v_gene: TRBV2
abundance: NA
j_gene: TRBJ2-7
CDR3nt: TGTGCCAGCAGTCCGGACAGTTCCTACGAGCAGTACTTC
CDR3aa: CASSPDSSYEQYF

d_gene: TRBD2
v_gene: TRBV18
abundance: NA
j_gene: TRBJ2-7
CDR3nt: TGTGCCAGCTCGCCTCCGGATAGCGGGAGTTTAGGGCAGTACTTC
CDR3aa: CASSPPDSGSLGQYF

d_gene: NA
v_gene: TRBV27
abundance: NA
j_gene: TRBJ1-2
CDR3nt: TGTGCCAGCAGTTTTCAGGGGACGTCTGGCTACACCTTC
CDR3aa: CASSFQGTSGYTF

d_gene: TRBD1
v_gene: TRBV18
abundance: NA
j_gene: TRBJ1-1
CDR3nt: TGTGCCAGCTCTCCGAGGGGGCGCAGGAACACTGAAGCTTTCTTT
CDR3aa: CASSPRGRRNTEAFF

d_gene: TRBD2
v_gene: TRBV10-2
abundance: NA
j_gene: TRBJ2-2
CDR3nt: TGCGCCAGCAGCCTCTTAGCGGGGGCGAACACCGGGGAGCTGTTTTTT
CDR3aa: CASSLLAGANTGELFF

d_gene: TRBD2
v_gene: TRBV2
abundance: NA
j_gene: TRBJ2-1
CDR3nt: TGTGCCAGCAGGGAAAAAGCGGGAGGGTCCTACAATGAGCAGTTCTTC
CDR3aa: CASREKAGGSYNEQFF

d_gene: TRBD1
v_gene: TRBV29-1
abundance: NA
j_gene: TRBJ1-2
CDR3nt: TGCAGCGTTCGACAGGGGGCGTCCTATGGCTACACCTTC
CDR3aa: CSVRQGASYGYTF

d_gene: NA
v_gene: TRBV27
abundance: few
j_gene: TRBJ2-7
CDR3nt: TGTGCCACCAAGGACCCGGGAGAAGGCAACGAGCAGTACTTC
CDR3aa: CATKDPGEGNEQYF

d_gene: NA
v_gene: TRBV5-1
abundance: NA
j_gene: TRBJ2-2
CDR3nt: TGCGCCAGCAGCCAGTCCCCCGCGAACACCGGGGAGCTGTTTTTT
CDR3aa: CASSQSPANTGELFF

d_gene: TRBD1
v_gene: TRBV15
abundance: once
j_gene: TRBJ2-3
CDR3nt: TGTGCCACCAGCAGAGATCGACAGGGGACTAGCACAGATACGCAGTATTTT
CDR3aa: CATSRDRQGTSTDTQYF

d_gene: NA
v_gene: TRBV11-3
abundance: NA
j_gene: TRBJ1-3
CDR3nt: TGTGCCAGCAGCTGGAGGGCCACCATATATTTT
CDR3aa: CASSWRATIYF

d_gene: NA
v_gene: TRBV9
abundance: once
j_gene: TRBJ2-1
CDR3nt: TGTGCCAGCAGCGTCGAGGGGGTCTCCTACAATGAGCAGTTCTTC
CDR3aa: CASSVEGVSYNEQFF

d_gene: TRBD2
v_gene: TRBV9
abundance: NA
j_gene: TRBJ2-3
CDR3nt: TGTGCCAGCAGCGTAACCAGCGGGATCCACACAGATACGCAGTATTTT
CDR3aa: CASSVTSGIHTDTQYF

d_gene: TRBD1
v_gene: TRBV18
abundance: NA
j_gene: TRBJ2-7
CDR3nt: TGTGCCAGCTCACCAAGGGACAGGGGTTCGCGGAGCTCCTACGAGCAGTACTTC
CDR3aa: CASSPRDRGSRSSYEQYF

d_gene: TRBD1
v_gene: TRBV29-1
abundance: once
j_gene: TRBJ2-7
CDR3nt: TGCAGCGTTGATATGCCGGGACAGGGATCCTACGAGCAGTACTTC
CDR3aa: CSVDMPGQGSYEQYF

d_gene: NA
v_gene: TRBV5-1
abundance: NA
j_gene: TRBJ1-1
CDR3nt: TGCGCCAGCAGCTTCGGGCAGGGAGGGGCCACTGAAGCTTTCTTT
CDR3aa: CASSFGQGGATEAFF

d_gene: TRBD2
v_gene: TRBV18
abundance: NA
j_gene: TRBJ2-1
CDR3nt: TGTGCCAGCTCACCGAAGACTAGCGGGAGCAATGAGCAGTTCTTC
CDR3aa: CASSPKTSGSNEQFF

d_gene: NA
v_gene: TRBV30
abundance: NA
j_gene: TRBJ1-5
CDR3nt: TGTGCCTGGAGGGGGGCGGGCACTAGCAATCAGCCCCAGCATTTT
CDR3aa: CAWRGAGTSNQPQHF

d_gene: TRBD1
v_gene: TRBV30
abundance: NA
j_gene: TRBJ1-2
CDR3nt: TGTGCCTGGAATAGGGACAGACCCTATGGCTACACCTTC
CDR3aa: CAWNRDRPYGYTF

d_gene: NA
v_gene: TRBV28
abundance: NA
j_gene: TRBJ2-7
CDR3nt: TGTGCCAGCAGTCCTCAGGAAGCGGACCACAACTACGAGCAGTACTTC
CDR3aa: CASSPQEADHNYEQYF

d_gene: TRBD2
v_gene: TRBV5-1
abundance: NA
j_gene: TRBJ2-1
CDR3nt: TGCGCCAGCAGCGCGACTAGCGGGAGCTCCTACAATGAGCAGTTCTTC
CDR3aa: CASSATSGSSYNEQFF

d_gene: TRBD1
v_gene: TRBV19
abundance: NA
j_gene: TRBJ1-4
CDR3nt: TGTGCCAGTAGTATAGCAACCGGGACAGCGGGCGAAAAACTGTTTTTT
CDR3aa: CASSIATGTAGEKLFF

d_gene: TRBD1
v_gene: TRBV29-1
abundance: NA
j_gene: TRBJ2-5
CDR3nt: TGCAGCACCCAGGGGACAGGGATTAAAGAGACCCAGTACTTC
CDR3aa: CSTQGTGIKETQYF

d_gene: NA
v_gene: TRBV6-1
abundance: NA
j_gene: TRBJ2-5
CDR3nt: TGTGCCAGCAGTGAACTTTACCAAGAGACCCAGTACTTC
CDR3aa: CASSELYQETQYF

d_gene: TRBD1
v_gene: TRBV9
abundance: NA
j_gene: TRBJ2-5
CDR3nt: TGTGCCAGCAGCGTAAGGGGGCGACAAGAGACCCAGTACTTC
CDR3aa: CASSVRGRQETQYF

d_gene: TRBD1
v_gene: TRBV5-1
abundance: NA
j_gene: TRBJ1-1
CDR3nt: TGCGCCAGCAGCGCCAGACAGGGGGCTAGGGCTTTCTTT
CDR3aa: CASSARQGARAFF

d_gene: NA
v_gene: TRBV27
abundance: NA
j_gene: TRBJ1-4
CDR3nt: TGTGCCAGCAGGAAACAGGGTCCGAATGAAAAACTGTTTTTT
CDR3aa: CASRKQGPNEKLFF

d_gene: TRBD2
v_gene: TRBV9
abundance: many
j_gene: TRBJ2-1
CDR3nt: TGTGCCAGCAGCGTAGTTGGGACTAAGGCCAATGAGCAGTTCTTC
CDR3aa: CASSVVGTKANEQFF

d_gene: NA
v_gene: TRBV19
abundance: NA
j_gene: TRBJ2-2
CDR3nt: TGTGCCAGTAGTATAGTAGGAGTCGGGGAGCTGTTTTTT
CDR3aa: CASSIVGVGELFF

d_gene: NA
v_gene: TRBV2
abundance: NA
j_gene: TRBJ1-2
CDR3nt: TGTGCCAGCGGGGCAGCGCTGAACTATGGCTACACCTTC
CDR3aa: CASGAALNYGYTF

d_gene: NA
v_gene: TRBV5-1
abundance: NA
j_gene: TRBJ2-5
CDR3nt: TGCGCCAGCAGCGGGACTGGAGAGACCCAGTACTTC
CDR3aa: CASSGTGETQYF

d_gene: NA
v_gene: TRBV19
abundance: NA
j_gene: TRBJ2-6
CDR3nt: TGTGCCAGTAGTTCGCAGGGTCCTGGGGCCAACGTCCTGACTTTC
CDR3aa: CASSSQGPGANVLTF

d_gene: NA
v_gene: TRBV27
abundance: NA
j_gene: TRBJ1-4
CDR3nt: TGTGCCAGCAGGGGGGCTCGGGCTAATGAAAAACTGTTTTTT
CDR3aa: CASRGARANEKLFF

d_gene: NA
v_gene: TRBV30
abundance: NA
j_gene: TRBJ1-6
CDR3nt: TGTGCCTGGAGTGCGGTATCCGGGGGAACCCTCCACTTT
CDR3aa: CAWSAVSGGTLHF

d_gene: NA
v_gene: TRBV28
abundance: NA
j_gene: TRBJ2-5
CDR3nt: TGTGCCAGCAGTCCAAAGGGGCCAGGGTCAGAGACCCAGTACTTC
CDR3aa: CASSPKGPGSETQYF

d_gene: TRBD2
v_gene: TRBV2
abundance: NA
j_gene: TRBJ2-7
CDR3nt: TGTGCCAGCAGTGCTGGGACTAGCGGGAGTGTCTCCTACGAGCAGTACTTC
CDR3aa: CASSAGTSGSVSYEQYF

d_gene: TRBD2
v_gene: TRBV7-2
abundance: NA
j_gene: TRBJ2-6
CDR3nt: TGTGCCAGCAGCTGGGGGGGGACGGGGGCCAACGTCCTGACTTTC
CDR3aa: CASSWGGTGANVLTF

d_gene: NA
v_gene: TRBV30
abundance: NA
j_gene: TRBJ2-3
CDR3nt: TGTGCCTGGAGTTACCAGGGGAACGCAGATACGCAGTATTTT
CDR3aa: CAWSYQGNADTQYF

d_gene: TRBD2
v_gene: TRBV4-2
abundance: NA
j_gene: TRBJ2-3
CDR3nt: TGTGCCAGCAGCGCGCGCCGGTCACTAGCGGGAATCACAGATACGCAGTATTTT
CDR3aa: CASSARRSLAGITDTQYF

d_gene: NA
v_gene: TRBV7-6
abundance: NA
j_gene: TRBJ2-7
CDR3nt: TGTGCCAGCAGCTTAGAACTAGGGATCTCCTACGAGCAGTACTTC
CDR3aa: CASSLELGISYEQYF

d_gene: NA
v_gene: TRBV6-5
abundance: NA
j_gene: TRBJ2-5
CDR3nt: TGTGCCAGCAGTTACTCTGGCGTCAGGTCAGAGACCCAGTACTTC
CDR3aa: CASSYSGVRSETQYF

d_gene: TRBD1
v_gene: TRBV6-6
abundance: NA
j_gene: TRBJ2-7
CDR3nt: TGTGCCAGCAGTTCTCAGGGACAGGCCGAGCAGTACTTC
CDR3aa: CASSSQGQAEQYF

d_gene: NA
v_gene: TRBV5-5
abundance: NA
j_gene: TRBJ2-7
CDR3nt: TGTGCCAGCAGCGTCGTGGGCCAGAGCTCCTACGAGCAGTACTTC
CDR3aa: CASSVVGQSSYEQYF

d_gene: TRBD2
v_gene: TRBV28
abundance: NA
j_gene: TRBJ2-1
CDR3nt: TGTGCCAGCAGCCCACTAGCGGGAGTTAATGAGCAGTTCTTC
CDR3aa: CASSPLAGVNEQFF

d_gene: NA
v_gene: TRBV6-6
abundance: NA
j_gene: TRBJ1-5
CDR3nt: TGTGCCAGCAGTTACTCTCTCAGTCGGGGTAATCAGCCCCAGCATTTT
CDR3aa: CASSYSLSRGNQPQHF

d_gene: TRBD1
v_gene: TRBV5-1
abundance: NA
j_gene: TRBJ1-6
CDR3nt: TGCGCCAGCAGCTTATCCCAGGGGGATAATTCACCCCTCCACTTT
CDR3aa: CASSLSQGDNSPLHF

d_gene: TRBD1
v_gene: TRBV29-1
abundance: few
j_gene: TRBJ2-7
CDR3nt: TGCAGCGTCTCCGGGACAGTTCTCTACGAGCAGTACTTC
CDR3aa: CSVSGTVLYEQYF

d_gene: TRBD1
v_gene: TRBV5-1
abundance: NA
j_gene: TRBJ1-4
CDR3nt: TGCGCCAGCAGCTTGGCCGGGACAGATAATGAAAAACTGTTTTTT
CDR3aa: CASSLAGTDNEKLFF

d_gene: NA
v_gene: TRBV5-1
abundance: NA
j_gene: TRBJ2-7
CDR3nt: TGCGCCAGCAGCTTGGCTAATGCACTCTCCTACGAGCAGTACTTC
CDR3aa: CASSLANALSYEQYF

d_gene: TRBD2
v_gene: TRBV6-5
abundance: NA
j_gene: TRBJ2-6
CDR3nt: TGTGCCACCCAGCGGGGGGGGTCTGGGGCCAACGTCCTGACTTTC
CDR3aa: CATQRGGSGANVLTF

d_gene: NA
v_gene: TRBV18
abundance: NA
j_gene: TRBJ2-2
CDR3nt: TGTGCCAGCTCACCCCTTGACAGCCCCAACACCGGGGAGCTGTTTTTT
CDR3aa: CASSPLDSPNTGELFF

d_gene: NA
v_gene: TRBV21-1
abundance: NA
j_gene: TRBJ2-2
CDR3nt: TGTGCCATCAAGCAGCGACTAAAGAGGGACACCGGGGAGCTGTTTTTT
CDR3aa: CAIKQRLKRDTGELFF